This T cell receptor (beta chain) was captured in a study of shared T cell receptors in the human thymus. Germline values: CDR1 SNHLY, CDR2 FYNNEI. This CDR3 is built from 22 residues. V gave up 6 bases and J gave up 0 bases; unmatched junction bases: 29. Data came from immunoSEQ multiplex PCR; TCRdb stores just in-frame clones and leaves some out. The data show hundreds of thousands of clones, roughly 90% seen once. The same sample was also used in a study of human thymus T cells. That paper states: The donors were infants in Finland with congenital heart defects, otherwise immunologically healthy. It was from resections taken during corrective heart surgery that the thymus tissue came. Related work found strong thymic repertoire overlap between unrelated individuals.

The V gene is TRBV2, the J gene TRBJ2-7, with 7 positions matching TRBD1. This clonotype was obtained from a boy younger than two with a congenital heart defect. The sample consisted of thymocytes. CDR3 residues: CASRPDRVYPNGRYPPSYEQYF. DNA for the CDR3: TGTGCCAGCAGACCTGACAGGGTATACCCCAATGGGCGGTACCCCCCCTCCTACGAGCAGTACTTC.